This T cell receptor beta chain was recovered during a study of blood T cell repertoires in COVID-19. Background on the study: T cells, B-cell-depleted T cells, or PBMCs provided the cDNA or gDNA that served as material.

Original processing notes: For nucleated cells, counts were estimated from reference gene primer amplification. Generated by immunoSEQ multiplex PCR, the TCRdb table keeps only in-frame clones and is missing some. That table is the source of V, J and clone size, and D and trimming were worked out from the DNA. The sample yields some 180,000 clones, roughly 79% seen once. From germline, CDR1 is SGDLS and CDR2 YYNGEE. V lost 0 bases, J lost 4 bases, and 7 bases lay in between. The CDR3 loop spans 13 amino acids. Sequenced sample: peripheral blood. This TCR was sampled from a woman of 80 years or more with COVID-19, enrolled during active disease. The chain carries TRBV9 and TRBJ1-2; D perhaps matches TRBD1 (6 bases). In nucleotides, the CDR3 is TGTGCCAGCAGCGTAGCAGGGGCCTATGGCTACACCTTC. It is translated as CASSVAGAYGYTF.